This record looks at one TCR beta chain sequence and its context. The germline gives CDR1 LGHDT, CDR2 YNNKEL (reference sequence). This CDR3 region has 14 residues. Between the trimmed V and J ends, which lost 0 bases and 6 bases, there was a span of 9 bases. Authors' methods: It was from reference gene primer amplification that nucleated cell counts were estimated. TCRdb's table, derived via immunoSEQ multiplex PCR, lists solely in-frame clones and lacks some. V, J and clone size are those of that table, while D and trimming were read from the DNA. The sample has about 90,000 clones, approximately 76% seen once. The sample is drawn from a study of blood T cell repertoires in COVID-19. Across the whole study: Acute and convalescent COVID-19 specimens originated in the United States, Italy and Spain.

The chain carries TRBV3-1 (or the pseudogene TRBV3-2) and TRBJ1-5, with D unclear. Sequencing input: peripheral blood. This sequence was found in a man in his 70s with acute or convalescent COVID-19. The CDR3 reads CASSQDTMRQPQHF. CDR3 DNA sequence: TGTGCCAGCAGCCAAGATACGATGCGTCAGCCCCAGCATTTT.